This T cell receptor beta chain was sequenced during a study of CD8+ T cells in alopecia areata. Whole-study results and caveats: Clonality in the scalp and expanded CD8+ clones ranked among the top 100 were significantly decreased by tofacitinib.

Regarding treatment: oral pan-JAK inhibitor, 5-10 mg twice daily. CDR3 size: 13 residues. V lost 1 base and J lost 3, with 5 bases in between. The germline V gene has CDR1 MNHEY and CDR2 SMNVEV (reference sequence). This clone turned up a few times. Its specificity is not known. TCR sequencing used cDNA made by reverse transcription of extracted RNA. This table comes from immunoSEQ multiplex PCR, and its TCRdb copy is limited to in-frame clones, with some not included. In the table there are 200,000 or so clones, 58% of which are singletons. V is TRBV27 and J is TRBJ2-3, with D uncertain. Here the sequenced sample was CD4+ T cells sorted from blood, taken at week 24, from a patient treated with tofacitinib. The TCR comes from a human donor with alopecia areata. Here the CDR3 DNA reads TGTGCCAGCAGTTTATTCTTAACAGATACGCAGTATTTT. This gives the protein CASSLFLTDTQYF.